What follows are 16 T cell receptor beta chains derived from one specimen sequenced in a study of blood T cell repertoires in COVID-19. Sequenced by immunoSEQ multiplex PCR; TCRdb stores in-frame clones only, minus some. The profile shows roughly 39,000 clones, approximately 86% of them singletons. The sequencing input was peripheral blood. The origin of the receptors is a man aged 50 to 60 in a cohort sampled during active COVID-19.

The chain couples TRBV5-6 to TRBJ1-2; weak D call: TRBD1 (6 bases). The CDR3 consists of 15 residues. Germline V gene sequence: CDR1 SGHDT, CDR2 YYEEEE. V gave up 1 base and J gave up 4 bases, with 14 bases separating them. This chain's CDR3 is CASSLRGIYSYGYTF. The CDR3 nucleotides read TGTGCCAGCAGCTTGAGGGGGATTTATAGCTATGGCTACACCTTC.

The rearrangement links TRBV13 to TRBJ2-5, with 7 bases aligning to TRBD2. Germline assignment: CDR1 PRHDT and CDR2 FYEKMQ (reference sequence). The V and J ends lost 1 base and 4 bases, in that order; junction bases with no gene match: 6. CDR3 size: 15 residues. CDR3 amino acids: CASSLAEREVETQYF. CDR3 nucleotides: TGTGCCAGCAGCTTAGCTGAACGGGAGGTAGAGACCCAGTACTTC.

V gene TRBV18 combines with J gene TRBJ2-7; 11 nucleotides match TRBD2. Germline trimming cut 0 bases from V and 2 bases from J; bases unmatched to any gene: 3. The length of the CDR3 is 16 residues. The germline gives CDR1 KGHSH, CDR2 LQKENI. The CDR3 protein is CASSPPSSGGTYEQYF. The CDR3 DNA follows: TGTGCCAGCTCACCACCGTCTAGCGGGGGGACCTACGAGCAGTACTTC.

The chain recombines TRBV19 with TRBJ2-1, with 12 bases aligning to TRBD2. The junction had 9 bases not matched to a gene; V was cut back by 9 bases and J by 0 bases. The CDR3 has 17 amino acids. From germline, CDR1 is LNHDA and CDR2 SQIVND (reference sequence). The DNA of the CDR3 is TGTGCCAGCCGGACTAGCGGGACGCGTCCCTCCTACAATGAGCAGTTCTTC. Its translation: CASRTSGTRPSYNEQFF.

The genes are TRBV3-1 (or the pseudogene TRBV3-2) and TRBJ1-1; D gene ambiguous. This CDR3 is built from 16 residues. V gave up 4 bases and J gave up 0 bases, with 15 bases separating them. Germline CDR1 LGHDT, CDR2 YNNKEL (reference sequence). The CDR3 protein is CASSPWVRRMNTEAFF. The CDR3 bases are TGTGCCAGCAGCCCTTGGGTTAGGAGGATGAACACTGAAGCTTTCTTT.

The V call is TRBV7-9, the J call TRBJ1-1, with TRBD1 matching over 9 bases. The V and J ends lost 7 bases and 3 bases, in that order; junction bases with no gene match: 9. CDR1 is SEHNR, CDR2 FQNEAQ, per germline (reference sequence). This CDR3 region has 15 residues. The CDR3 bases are TGTGCCAGCACCGACACAGGACAGGGGCACACTGAAGCTTTCTTT. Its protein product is CASTDTGQGHTEAFF.

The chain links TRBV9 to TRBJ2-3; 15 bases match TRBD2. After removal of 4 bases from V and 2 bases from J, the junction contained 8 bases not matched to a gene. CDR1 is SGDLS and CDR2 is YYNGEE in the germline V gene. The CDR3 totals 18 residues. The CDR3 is CASSMGLAGGLSTDTQYF. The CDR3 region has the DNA TGTGCCAGCAGCATGGGACTAGCGGGGGGCCTTTCCACAGATACGCAGTATTTT.

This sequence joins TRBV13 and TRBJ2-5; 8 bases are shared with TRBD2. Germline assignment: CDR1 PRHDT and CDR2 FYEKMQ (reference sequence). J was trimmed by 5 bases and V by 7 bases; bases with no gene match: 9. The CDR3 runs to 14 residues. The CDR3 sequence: CASNRGGAGETQYF. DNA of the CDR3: TGTGCCAGCAACCGGGGGGGCGCGGGGGAGACCCAGTACTTC.

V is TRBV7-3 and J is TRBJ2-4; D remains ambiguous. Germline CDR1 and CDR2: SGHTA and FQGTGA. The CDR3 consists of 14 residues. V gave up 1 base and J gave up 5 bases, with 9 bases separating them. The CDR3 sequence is CASSLNGRQNIQYF. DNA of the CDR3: TGTGCCAGCAGCTTAAATGGGCGCCAAAACATTCAGTACTTC. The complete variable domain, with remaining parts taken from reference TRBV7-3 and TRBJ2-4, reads GAGVSQTPSNKVTEKGKYVELRCDPISGHTALYWYRQSLGQGPEFLIYFQGTGAADDSGLPNDRFFAVRPEGSVSTLKIQRTERGDSAVYLCASSLNGRQNIQYFGAGTRLSVL.

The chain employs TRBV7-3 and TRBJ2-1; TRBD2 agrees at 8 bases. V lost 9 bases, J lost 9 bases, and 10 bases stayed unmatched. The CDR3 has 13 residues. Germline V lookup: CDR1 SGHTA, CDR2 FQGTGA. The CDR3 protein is CARALRGESEQFF. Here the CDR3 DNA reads TGTGCCAGGGCTCTGCGGGGGGAAAGTGAGCAGTTCTTC.

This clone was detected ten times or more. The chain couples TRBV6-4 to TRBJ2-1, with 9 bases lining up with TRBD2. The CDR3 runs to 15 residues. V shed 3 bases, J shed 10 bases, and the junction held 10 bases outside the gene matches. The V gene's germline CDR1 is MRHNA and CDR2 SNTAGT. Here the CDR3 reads CASSELAGAKGEQFF. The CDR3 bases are TGTGCCAGCAGTGAATTAGCGGGGGCGAAGGGGGAGCAGTTCTTC.

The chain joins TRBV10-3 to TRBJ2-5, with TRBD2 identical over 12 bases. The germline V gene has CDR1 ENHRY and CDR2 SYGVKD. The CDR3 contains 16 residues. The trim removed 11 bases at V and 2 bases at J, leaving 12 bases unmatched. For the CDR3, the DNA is TGTGCCGCAGGGGGAGGACTAGCGGGACCACAAGAGACCCAGTACTTC. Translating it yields CAAGGGLAGPQETQYF.

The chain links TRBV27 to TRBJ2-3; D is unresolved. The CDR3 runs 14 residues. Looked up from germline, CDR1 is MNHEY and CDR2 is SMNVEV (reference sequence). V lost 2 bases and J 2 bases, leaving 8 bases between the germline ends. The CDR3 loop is CASSLAYSTDTQYF. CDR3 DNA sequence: TGTGCCAGCAGTTTAGCCTATTCCACAGATACGCAGTATTTT.

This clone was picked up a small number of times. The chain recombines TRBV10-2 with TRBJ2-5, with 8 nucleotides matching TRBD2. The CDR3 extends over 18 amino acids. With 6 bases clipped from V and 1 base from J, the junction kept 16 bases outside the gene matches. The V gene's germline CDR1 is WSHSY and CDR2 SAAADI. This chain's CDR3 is CASSSGGAGGPFQETQYF. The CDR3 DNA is TGCGCCAGCAGCTCCGGTGGGGCGGGGGGTCCCTTCCAAGAGACCCAGTACTTC.

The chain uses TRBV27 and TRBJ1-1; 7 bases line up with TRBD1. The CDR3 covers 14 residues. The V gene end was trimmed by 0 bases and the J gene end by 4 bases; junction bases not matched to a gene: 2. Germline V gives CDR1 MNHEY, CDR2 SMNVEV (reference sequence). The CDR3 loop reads CASSLSSGGTEAFF. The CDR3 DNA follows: TGTGCCAGCAGTTTATCATCAGGGGGCACTGAAGCTTTCTTT.

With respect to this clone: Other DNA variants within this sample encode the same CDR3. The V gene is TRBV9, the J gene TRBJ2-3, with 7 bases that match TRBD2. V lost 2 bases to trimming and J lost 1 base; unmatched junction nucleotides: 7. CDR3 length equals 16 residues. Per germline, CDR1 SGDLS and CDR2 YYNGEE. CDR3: CASSVEGGGGTDTQYF. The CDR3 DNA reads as TGTGCCAGCAGCGTGGAGGGCGGGGGTGGCACAGATACGCAGTATTTT.